Listed here is a single T cell receptor (beta chain). What it binds is not known. Germline assignment: CDR1 DFQATT and CDR2 SNEGSKA (reference sequence). CDR3 length equals 11 residues. V dropped 1 base and J dropped 5 bases, with 5 bases sitting between them. These data are taken from a study of blood T cells in healthy people across ages. PCR was performed a second time for 7 to 11 cycles using a sample-barcoded 5' primer and a J-beta primer mix. MiXCR was run by TCRdb on the 5' RACE reads, yielding one entry per CDR3 protein. The sample lists fewer than 800,000 distinct CDR3 sequences, approximately 21% seen once, with roughly 3.7% in the top ten. Study conclusions and caveats: The study regarded diversity estimates from one million T cells as underestimates. Compared with aged donors, long-lived donors showed fewer expanded clones, suggesting selection.

Sequences were obtained from blood. The J gene is TRBJ2-5, the V gene TRBV20-1; D is unresolved. This receptor was taken from a man aged 65-85 years in good health. The CDR3 nucleotides are TGCAGTGCTAGAGCCCGGGAGACCCAGTACTTC. Protein product: CSARARETQYF.